Presented here are 3 T cell receptor beta chains from one specimen sequenced in a study of blood T cells in healthy people across ages. For the second PCR, which ran for 7 to 11 cycles, a sample-barcoded 5' primer and a J-beta primer mix were used. TCRdb called the 5' RACE reads again in MiXCR, with one record for every CDR3 protein. The table lists 650,000 to 1,000,000 distinct CDR3 sequences, about 47% of them singletons. Sequenced input: blood. These receptors all stem from a man older than 75 in good health.

This chain uses TRBV29-1 with TRBJ2-7, with TRBD2 matching over 7 bases. The end of the DNA aligns better with TRBJ2-5, so the J call may be wrong. This CDR3 is 13 amino acids long. CDR1 and CDR2 (germline): SQVTM, ANQGSEA. The CDR3 sequence: CSSPGGIAGTQYF. CDR3 bases: TGCAGCAGTCCGGGGGGTATTGCGGGGACCCAGTACTTC.

The chain employs TRBV14 and TRBJ2-1; the D gene is possibly TRBD2 (6 bases). V lost 0 bases, J lost 10 bases, and 16 bases lay in between. CDR3 size: 15 residues. Per the germline V gene, CDR1 is SGHDN and CDR2 is FVKESK. CDR3 sequence reads: CASSQELAPPWEQFF. In nucleotides, the CDR3 is TGTGCCAGCAGCCAAGAGCTAGCGCCCCCTTGGGAGCAGTTCTTC.

The chain links TRBV10-3 to TRBJ2-1, with TRBD2 identical over 16 bases. V gave up 10 bases and J gave up 6 bases; unmatched junction bases: 6. Germline-derived CDR1 and CDR2 are ENHRY and SYGVKD. The length of the CDR3 is 15 residues. CDR3 sequence: CATSGTSGGGNEQFF. CDR3 coding DNA: TGTGCCACATCAGGGACTAGCGGGGGGGGCAATGAGCAGTTCTTC.